This T cell receptor beta chain was retrieved from a study of vaccination effects on CD4 cells after COVID-19 (dated by TCRdb to between 2021 and 2022). Regarding the complete study: Two doses of either the BNT162b2 or the mRNA-1273 mRNA SARS-CoV-2 vaccine were administered to participants. In the study, cultures from other donors were sequenced using the Oncomine TCR Beta short-read assay on an Illumina iSeq 100. The study compared SARS-CoV-2 spike-specific CD4+ TCR repertoires before and after mRNA vaccination in COVID-19 convalescent patients and infection-naive vaccine recipients. The full study included roughly 11 COVID-19 convalescent patients and several SARS-CoV-2-naive healthy vaccine recipients.

Libraries were built with the immunoSEQ multiplex PCR assay. TCR beta CDR3 sequencing was performed on DNA from the cultured, isolated CD4+ T cells. In the original analysis: Non-productive TCR sequences were removed, reads were trimmed to the CDR3 region, and CDR3s of at least 7 amino acids were retained. The MANAFEST web app was used to identify antigen-specific clonotypes by comparing expansion in peptide wells with expansion in reference cultures. Positive clones required FDR<0.05 expansion versus reference and all other wells, odds ratio above 5, and frequency above 0.1% in two replicate wells. Clonotypes significantly expanded in SARS-CoV-2 spike wells and in at least one common cold coronavirus spike condition were defined as cross-reactive. CDR3 similarity was assessed by Levenshtein distance with the stringdist R package, and unrooted trees were built with ape in R 3.6.1. Held by TCRdb, this immuneACCESS table contains in-frame sequences only and omits some clones. Under half of the omission traces to an unresolved V gene where checked; the cause of the rest is unknown. The DNA gave D and trimming, while V, J and clone size come from that table. This sample is represented by around 71,000 clones; over 65% of them were singletons. Roughly 4% of the sample comes from the top ten.

Of note for this clone: Its recognized antigen is unknown. No base qualities exist here, and no much larger clone lies one base off it.

The germline V gene yields SGHTA for CDR1 and FQGNSA for CDR2. Cut back by 3 bases and 2 bases, the V and J ends lie 14 bases apart. Its CDR3 holds 16 amino acids, cysteine through phenylalanine. The sequence is cut down to CDR3 DNA, 48 bases in frame from base 1. Study-level results and caveats: Among healthy vaccine recipients, nearly all vaccine-induced clones were SARS-CoV-2 mono-reactive, and just 1 of 255 was cross-reactive with common cold coronaviruses. The study was limited by a small number of convalescent patients, and early post-infection timepoints were lacking. At late post-vaccination timepoints, both infection-induced and vaccine-induced clones showed marked clonal contraction, consistent with waning T cell responses.

To identify antigen-specific CD4+ T cell clonotypes by their expansion, the ViraFEST assay first stimulated PBMC with viral peptide pools and then applied TCR sequencing. After more than 9 days of culture, CD4+ T cells were isolated with the EasySep CD4+ T cell isolation kit. None of the healthy vaccine recipients had a prior SARS-CoV-2 infection, which was confirmed by nucleocapsid antibody tests that came back negative both before and after vaccination. Each well held two million PBMC cultured in IMDM containing roughly 5.1% human AB serum, roughly 9.6 IU/ml IL-2 and gentamicin, along with about 9.3 ug/ml peptides. On days 3 and 7, half of the culture medium was replaced with fresh IL-2-containing medium. Each peptide stimulation condition was cultured in triplicate wells unless otherwise noted. PBMC were separated from whole blood using Ficoll-Paque Plus gradient centrifugation and were then either cryopreserved at -140C or used fresh. Overlapping peptide pools spanned the spike proteins of SARS-CoV-2 and the common cold coronaviruses HCoV-NL63, HCoV-OC43 and HCoV-229E. The QIAamp micro DNA kit was used to extract genomic DNA from the cultured CD4+ T cells.

This specimen was CD4+ T cells from PBMCs cultured with HCoV-OC43 spike peptides, taken before COVID-19 vaccination. The cell subset or site label, read with the paper, signifies: HCoV-OC43 spike overlapping peptide pool stimulation. The chain is encoded by TRBV7-2 joined to TRBJ1-3; the D gene assignment is ambiguous. The receptor was derived from a human donor who received a COVID-19 vaccine. The CDR3 amino acid sequence is: CASSFPYGQPGNTIYF. DNA sequence: TGTGCCAGCAGCTTTCCTTATGGGCAGCCTGGAAACACCATATATTTT.